This TCR beta chain comes out of a study of T cell changes during pregnancy in multiple sclerosis. Germline assignment: CDR1 MNHNS and CDR2 SASEGT. The CDR3 contains 15 residues. The V end was cut by 6 bases, the J end by 4 bases, with 19 bases between. The protocol was immunoSEQ multiplex PCR, while the TCRdb copy is restricted to in-frame clones and leaves out a portion. Of around 57,000 clones listed, 90% to 95% were seen once; the top ten hold around 2.4%. V usage is TRBV6-1 and J usage is TRBJ2-7; D remains ambiguous. The sequenced sample was peripheral blood, obtained in the third trimester of pregnancy. The sequence was obtained from a female donor in good health, enrolled as a control in a pregnancy study. DNA of the CDR3: TGTGCCAGCAGCCTCCATAATCAACTCGGGTACGAGCAGTACTTC. Its translation is CASSLHNQLGYEQYF.